Presented here are 3 T cell receptor beta chains from one specimen sequenced in a study of T-cell memory formation after mild COVID-19. Via MiXCR, TCRdb re-called the 5' RACE reads, giving one row per CDR3 protein. The sample shows 310,000 or so distinct CDR3 sequences, 15% of them seen only once. The sample consisted of PBMCs or a T cell subset sorted from them (not recorded which). The origin of the receptors is a man between 18 and 35 years old who had mild COVID-19 (a few samples of this study predate the infection). Cell type and time point are not known.

This clonotype turned up a few times. The V gene is TRBV20-1, the J gene TRBJ2-1; 7 positions match TRBD2. This CDR3 is built from 13 residues. V shed 6 bases, J shed 5 bases, and the junction held 7 bases outside the gene matches. Germline values: CDR1 DFQATT, CDR2 SNEGSKA (reference sequence). The CDR3 DNA reads TGCAGTGCCCAGCGGGGTAGGAACAATGAGCAGTTCTTC. Protein product: CSAQRGRNNEQFF.

This clonotype was seen only a few times. The chain has TRBV7-2 and TRBJ2-4; the D gene could be TRBD1 or TRBD2 (5 bases each). The CDR3 is 15 amino acids. Looked up from germline, CDR1 is SGHTA and CDR2 is FQGNSA. The V end was cut by 3 bases, the J end by 7 bases, with 16 bases between. The CDR3 protein is CASSFLRDGRNIQYF. The CDR3 nucleotides read TGTGCCAGCAGCTTCCTCCGGGACGGAAGGAACATTCAGTACTTC.

V and J are TRBV27 and TRBJ2-7; a possible D gene is TRBD1 (5 bases). Trimming removed 2 bases at V and 1 base at J, with 6 bases between. From germline, CDR1 is MNHEY and CDR2 SMNVEV (reference sequence). The CDR3 consists of 13 residues. CDR3 in amino acids: CASSLTGSYEQYF. CDR3 nucleotide sequence: TGTGCCAGCAGTTTAACAGGATCCTACGAGCAGTACTTC.